The source of this TCR beta chain is a study of long-term antiretroviral therapy in people with HIV. About the study: The oldest specimens predate the 2015 immediate-ART recommendation by about a decade.

Study-wide points: The range of CDR3 lengths in HIV repertoires proved narrower than that found in controls.

Note on this clone: Its antigen is still unknown.

The samples, holding roughly 0.9-11 million cryopreserved PBMC, were thawed before DNA extraction was carried out. Sequencing used immunoSEQ v3.0 at survey level. Profiling relied on immunoSEQ multiplex PCR, and the TCRdb table lists in-frame clones only, not all of them. The sample consists of about 38,000 clones, 65% to 90% of them appearing once. The material sequenced was unsorted PBMCs, taken 1.5 years after starting antiretroviral therapy. The sequence derives from a man younger than 35 with HIV.

The CDR3 bases are TGTGCCAGCAGATACTCCGGGGAGCTCTACGAGCAGTACTTC. Its protein is CASRYSGELYEQYF. The rearrangement uses TRBV28 and TRBJ2-7, with D perhaps matching TRBD2 (5 bases). The CDR3 is made up of 14 amino acids. Germline values: CDR1 MDHEN, CDR2 SYDVKM. Deletions cut 6 bases from V and 3 bases from J, with 15 bases between.